This passage covers 25 T cell receptor beta chains from one sample sequenced in a study of blood T cell repertoires in COVID-19. Profiled with immunoSEQ multiplex PCR; TCRdb holds only in-frame clones, not every one. The data contain just over 200,000 clones, around three quarters of them singletons. Sequenced: peripheral blood. These receptors all come from a woman in her 70s with acute or convalescent COVID-19.

Written as DNA, the CDR3 is TGTGCCACCAGCAGAGATAAAGGTAGCGACCCCTACAATGAGCAGTTCTTC. Its protein is CATSRDKGSDPYNEQFF. The genes are TRBV15 and TRBJ2-1; a weak D match, TRBD2 (5 bases). The V and J ends lost 0 bases and 2 bases respectively, with 14 bases between them. This CDR3 has 17 residues. The germline gives CDR1 LNHNV, CDR2 YYDKDF (reference sequence).

The CDR3 loop reads CASSPGTSYGGELFF. CDR3 nucleotide sequence: TGTGCCAGCAGTCCAGGGACTAGCTACGGCGGGGAGCTGTTTTTT. This chain connects TRBV11-2 to TRBJ2-2; 9 nucleotides align to TRBD2. J lost 7 bases, V lost 6 bases, and 9 bases had no gene match. Germline V gene sequence: CDR1 SGHAT, CDR2 FQNNGV. The CDR3 totals 15 residues.

This sequence joins TRBV5-1 and TRBJ2-5, with D tentatively TRBD2 (5 bases). CDR3 length equals 16 residues. Germline lookup yields CDR1 SGHRS and CDR2 YFSETQ. The V gene lost 3 bases and the J gene lost 1 base, with 16 bases spanning the gap. DNA for the CDR3: TGCGCCAGCAGCTCCAAGAGGGTGGCCACCCAAGAGACCCAGTACTTC. Translation gives CASSSKRVATQETQYF.

The rearrangement joins TRBV6-6 to TRBJ2-1; TRBD2 matches at 9 bases. The CDR3 contains 14 residues. Per germline, CDR1 MNHNY and CDR2 SVGAGI (reference sequence). J gave up 9 bases and V 7 bases, and 10 bases lay outside the gene matches. The CDR3 nucleotides read TGTGCCAGCACCCCCCCAGCGGGAGGCGCTGAGCAGTTCTTC. Translating it yields CASTPPAGGAEQFF.

The rearrangement uses TRBV5-6 and TRBJ1-2; D may be TRBD1 (6 bases). This CDR3 is 14 amino acids long. V lost 1 base to trimming and J lost 3 bases, with 10 bases between them. From germline, CDR1 is SGHDT and CDR2 YYEEEE. The CDR3 reads CASSLQGTHYGYTF. CDR3 DNA: TGTGCCAGCAGCTTGCAAGGGACACACTATGGCTACACCTTC.

The rearrangement links TRBV3-1 (or the pseudogene TRBV3-2) to TRBJ2-2; 7 bases match TRBD2. This CDR3 region has 17 residues. The V gene end was trimmed by 3 bases and the J gene end by 6 bases; junction bases not matched to a gene: 13. CDR1 is LGHDT and CDR2 is YNNKEL in the germline V gene (reference sequence). The DNA of the CDR3 is TGTGCCAGCAGCCACCAACGGGCGGGAGTGGGGGCCGGGGAGCTGTTTTTT. Amino acid sequence: CASSHQRAGVGAGELFF.

This chain connects TRBV2 to TRBJ2-2, with 12 bases fitting TRBD2. Trimming at V came to 7 bases and at J to 5 bases, leaving 2 bases not matched to a gene. Germline loops: CDR1 SNHLY, CDR2 FYNNEI. CDR3 length: 14 residues. The chain's CDR3 is CASKGLAGTGELFF. Here the CDR3 DNA reads TGTGCCAGCAAAGGACTAGCGGGGACCGGGGAGCTGTTTTTT.

In this sample, this clone turned up a few times. This chain links TRBV10-3 with TRBJ2-5; 13 nucleotides agree with TRBD2. V gave up 5 bases and J gave up 2 bases; unmatched junction bases: 11. This CDR3 contains 18 residues. The germline V gene encodes CDR1 ENHRY and CDR2 SYGVKD. In DNA form, the CDR3 reads TGTGCCATCAGTCCCCACGACGGGGGACTAGCGGGACAAGAGACCCAGTACTTC. Translation gives CAISPHDGGLAGQETQYF.

CDR3 sequence reads: CASSSQGSVGNTIYF. DNA of the CDR3: TGTGCCAGCAGTAGTCAGGGGAGTGTCGGAAACACCATATATTTT. This sequence joins TRBV6-5 and TRBJ1-3; maybe TRBD1 (6 bases). V was pared by 5 bases and J by 4 bases, with 15 bases between. Looked up from germline, CDR1 is MNHEY and CDR2 is SVGAGI. The CDR3 has 15 amino acids.

The rearrangement links TRBV5-4 to TRBJ2-1; 16 bases line up with TRBD2. Germline assignment: CDR1 SGHNT and CDR2 YYREEE (reference sequence). With 4 bases clipped from V and 9 bases from J, the junction kept 7 bases outside the gene matches. CDR3 size: 16 residues. For the CDR3, the DNA is TGTGCCAGCAGCACCGGGACTAGCGGGAGGGCTGGTGAGCAGTTCTTC. As protein: CASSTGTSGRAGEQFF. Looking up the rest from reference TRBV5-4 and TRBJ2-1 gives the full variable domain: ETGVTQSPTHLIKTRGQQVTLRCSSQSGHNTVSWYQQALGQGPQFIFQYYREEENGRGNFPPRFSGLQFPNYSSELNVNALELDDSALYLCASSTGTSGRAGEQFFGPGTRLTVL.

V gene TRBV6-5 combines with J gene TRBJ2-7; D possibly corresponds to TRBD2 (5 bases). The CDR3 length is 15 residues. The ends were cut back, 0 bases at V and 2 bases at J, with 11 bases in the middle. Germline V CDR1 and CDR2: MNHEY, SVGAGI. CDR3 coding DNA: TGTGCCAGCAGTTACTCGAGCGGCACCCCCTACGAGCAGTACTTC. Its protein is CASSYSSGTPYEQYF.

The chain combines TRBV24-1 with TRBJ2-1; TRBD2 matches 9 bases. The CDR3 runs 15 residues. The V and J ends lost 3 bases and 9 bases, in that order; junction bases with no gene match: 8. Germline CDR1 reads KGHDR; CDR2 reads SFDVKD. DNA for the CDR3: TGTGCCACCAGTGATATACGGACTAGCGCTAGTGAGCAGTTCTTC. Translating it yields CATSDIRTSASEQFF.

In its sample, this clone was seen a few times. The chain employs TRBV18 and TRBJ2-3; TRBD2 matches 7 bases. Unmatched junction bases numbered 3, after V lost 6 bases and J lost 0 bases. The CDR3 totals 14 residues. From germline, CDR1 is KGHSH and CDR2 LQKENI. Here the CDR3 reads CASSKRDSTDTQYF. The CDR3 nucleotides read TGTGCCAGCTCCAAGCGGGATAGCACAGATACGCAGTATTTT. The variable domain in full, completed from reference TRBV18 and TRBJ2-3, reads NAGVMQNPRHLVRRRGQEARLRCSPMKGHSHVYWYRQLPEEGLKFMVYLQKENIIDESGMPKERFSAEFPKEGPSILRIQQVVRGDSAAYFCASSKRDSTDTQYFGPGTRLTVL.

The chain couples TRBV28 to TRBJ2-7; 7 nucleotides line up with TRBD1. The germline V gene encodes CDR1 MDHEN and CDR2 SYDVKM. The CDR3 length is 15 residues. The V and J ends lost 4 bases and 5 bases, in that order; junction bases with no gene match: 11. The CDR3 DNA sequence: TGTGCCAGCAGTTCCGCGAAGGGGGCGCAACACGAGCAGTACTTC. The encoded protein is CASSSAKGAQHEQYF.

The genes are TRBV29-1 and TRBJ2-2, with D maybe TRBD2 (6 bases). CDR1 SQVTM and CDR2 ANQGSEA come from the germline V gene. V lost 7 bases, J lost 7 bases, and 16 bases lay in between. The CDR3 consists of 13 residues. CDR3 residues: CSAGALEGGELFF. CDR3 DNA: TGCAGCGCTGGAGCCCTGGAGGGCGGGGAGCTGTTTTTT.

The chain carries TRBV2 and TRBJ2-1; 8 bases are a match to TRBD1. Unmatched junction bases numbered 6, after V lost 5 bases and J lost 6 bases. The CDR3 sequence is 14 residues long. Germline CDR1 and CDR2: SNHLY and FYNNEI. Here the CDR3 reads CASSSDRDGNEQFF. The CDR3 bases are TGTGCCAGCAGTTCGGACAGGGATGGCAATGAGCAGTTCTTC.

CDR3 bases: TGCGCCAGCGAGTGGGCCAGTCAGCCCCAGCATTTT. Translating it yields CASEWASQPQHF. This chain joins TRBV5-1 and TRBJ1-5; D unresolved. The CDR3 consists of 12 residues. In germline, CDR1 is SGHRS, CDR2 YFSETQ. V gave up 7 bases and J gave up 6 bases, with 11 bases separating them.

The rearrangement links TRBV6-5 to TRBJ2-5, with a possible D match to TRBD2 (5 bases). Germline lookup yields CDR1 MNHEY and CDR2 SVGAGI. Trimming shortened V by 0 bases and J by 4 bases, and 15 bases separated the two germline ends. The CDR3 extends over 16 amino acids. CDR3 sequence: CASSYSAGWRVETQYF. Here the CDR3 DNA reads TGTGCCAGCAGTTACTCGGCCGGGTGGCGGGTAGAGACCCAGTACTTC.

The gene calls are TRBV5-4 and TRBJ2-3; D may be TRBD2 (6 bases). CDR3 length: 16 amino acids. V was clipped by 5 bases and J by 1 base, with 17 bases between them. Per the germline V gene, CDR1 is SGHNT and CDR2 is YYREEE (reference sequence). CDR3 loop: CASSRGATRGTDTQYF. For the CDR3, the DNA is TGTGCCAGCAGTCGCGGGGCAACACGGGGCACAGATACGCAGTATTTT.

The chain joins TRBV27 to TRBJ2-2; maybe TRBD1 (6 bases). Germline CDR1 is MNHEY and CDR2 is SMNVEV (reference sequence). CDR3 length: 18 residues. V lost 6 bases, J lost 3 bases, and 23 bases lay in between. The CDR3 DNA is TGTGCCAGCAGAAAACTAAACAGGGATTTGAGCCACACCGGGGAGCTGTTTTTT. It is translated as CASRKLNRDLSHTGELFF.

The rearrangement joins TRBV2 to TRBJ2-1, with TRBD1 as a possible D gene (7 bases). CDR1 SNHLY and CDR2 FYNNEI come from the germline V gene. The CDR3 runs to 14 residues. V dropped 8 bases and J dropped 7 bases, with 18 bases sitting between them. This chain's CDR3 is CASDRDSPSNEQFF. CDR3 bases: TGTGCCAGCGACAGGGACTCCCCCAGTAATGAGCAGTTCTTC.

The chain couples TRBV29-1 to TRBJ1-1; the D gene is possibly TRBD1 (6 bases). Trimming cost V 4 bases and J 4 bases, with 13 bases left between them. The germline gives CDR1 SQVTM, CDR2 ANQGSEA. The CDR3 loop spans 13 amino acids. The CDR3 nucleotides are TGCAGCGTTGGTCGGGGAGGGGGCACTGAAGCTTTCTTT. Its protein is CSVGRGGGTEAFF.

The CDR3: CASSLGSSQETQYF. CDR3 in DNA: TGTGCCAGCAGCTTAGGTAGCAGTCAAGAGACCCAGTACTTC. The J gene is TRBJ2-5, the V gene TRBV7-8; D uncertain. The germline V gene has CDR1 SGHVS and CDR2 FQNEAQ. This CDR3 is built from 14 residues. With 1 base removed from V and 2 bases from J, the gap between germline ends came to 8 bases.

This clone was seen more than once but under ten times. The J gene is TRBJ2-3, the V gene TRBV5-5, with D maybe TRBD1 (6 bases). V dropped 3 bases and J dropped 3 bases, with 8 bases sitting between them. The CDR3 sequence is 13 residues long. Germline-derived CDR1 and CDR2 are SGHKS and YYEKEE (reference sequence). DNA of the CDR3: TGTGCCAGCAGCTCGACAGGAACAGATACGCAGTATTTT. It is translated as CASSSTGTDTQYF.

The V call is TRBV6-5, the J call TRBJ1-1; weak D call: TRBD1 (5 bases). V lost 0 bases, J lost 0 bases, and 11 bases lay in between. The germline V gene has CDR1 MNHEY and CDR2 SVGAGI. The CDR3 has 16 amino acids. CDR3 loop: CASSYSIAGMNTEAFF. As DNA, the CDR3 is TGTGCCAGCAGTTACTCGATAGCAGGGATGAACACTGAAGCTTTCTTT.